These 27 T cell receptor beta chains share one sample of origin, sequenced in a study of CD8 T cells in ankylosing spondylitis. TCRdb redid the calling of the 5' RACE reads with MiXCR, one entry per CDR3 protein. The sample lists 200,000 to 250,000 distinct CDR3 sequences; 10% were seen once. Sample: blood, either unsorted or a sorted T cell fraction (not recorded which). The receptors originated from a male donor with ankylosing spondylitis or in good health (not recorded which).

This clonotype occurred a few times. This chain joins TRBV20-1 and TRBJ2-1; weak D call: TRBD2 (5 bases). The CDR3 spans 13 residues. Germline CDR1 reads DFQATT; CDR2 reads SNEGSKA (reference sequence). Trimming shortened V by 2 bases and J by 10 bases, and 15 bases separated the two germline ends. CDR3 nucleotides: TGCAGTGCTAGAAGGACTGTGAGGAACGAGCAGTTCTTC. It specifies CSARRTVRNEQFF.

The V and J genes are TRBV12-5 and TRBJ2-1, with a possible D match to TRBD2 (5 bases). Germline V gene sequence: CDR1 LGHNT, CDR2 FRNRAP. V lost 1 base and J 4 bases, leaving 11 bases between the germline ends. The CDR3 is 15 amino acids. The CDR3 nucleotides are TGTGCTAGTGGTTTGGCCCGGGGTGGGTACAATGAGCAGTTCTTC. As protein: CASGLARGGYNEQFF.

The rearrangement uses TRBV7-2 and TRBJ1-4; 7 nucleotides match TRBD1. This CDR3 is 14 amino acids long. After removal of 2 bases from V and 9 bases from J, the junction contained 6 bases not matched to a gene. Per germline, CDR1 SGHTA and CDR2 FQGNSA. The CDR3 here is CASSLFRTGQKLFF. For the CDR3, the DNA is TGTGCCAGCAGCTTATTCCGGACAGGACAAAAACTGTTTTTT.

CDR3 loop: CASSLVGTVYNEQFF. The CDR3 region has the DNA TGCGCCAGCAGCCTGGTTGGGACAGTTTACAATGAGCAGTTCTTC. The chain combines TRBV5-1 with TRBJ2-1, with TRBD1 identical over 7 bases. V gave up 4 bases and J gave up 4 bases; unmatched junction bases: 8. Germline CDR1 and CDR2: SGHRS and YFSETQ. The CDR3 covers 15 residues. The full variable domain, its missing parts supplied by reference TRBV5-1 and TRBJ2-1, is KAGVTQTPRYLIKTRGQQVTLSCSPISGHRSVSWYQQTPGQGLQFLFEYFSETQRNKGNFPGRFSGRQFSNSRSEMNVSTLELGDSALYLCASSLVGTVYNEQFFGPGTRLTVL.

The chain uses TRBV6-6 and TRBJ2-3; no clear D. CDR1 MNHNY and CDR2 SVGAGI come from the germline V gene (reference sequence). The length of the CDR3 is 13 residues. Trimming took off 5 bases at V and 2 bases at J, with 8 bases between the two ends. CDR3 residues: CASSHPLTDTQYF. CDR3 in DNA: TGTGCCAGCAGTCACCCGCTCACAGATACGCAGTATTTT.

This clonotype occurred many times. The rearrangement joins TRBV14 to TRBJ2-3; D call uncertain. V lost 1 base and J lost 0, with 5 bases in between. This CDR3 is built from 14 residues. Per the germline V gene, CDR1 is SGHDN and CDR2 is FVKESK. DNA of the CDR3: TGTGCCAGCAGCCAAGTGGGGAGCACAGATACGCAGTATTTT. Translating it yields CASSQVGSTDTQYF.

This clonotype was observed a handful of times. The rearrangement links TRBV5-1 to TRBJ2-7; 7 bases match TRBD1. The CDR3 runs to 14 residues. V shed 0 bases, J shed 3 bases, and the junction held 3 bases outside the gene matches. In germline, CDR1 is SGHRS, CDR2 YFSETQ. The CDR3 DNA reads TGCGCCAGCAGCTTGGTACAGGGGAACTACGAGCAGTACTTC. It yields the protein CASSLVQGNYEQYF.

The chain joins TRBV7-9 to TRBJ2-7; D assignment may be TRBD1 or TRBD2 (5 bases each). V lost 0 bases, J lost 0 bases, and 15 bases lay in between. In germline, CDR1 is SEHNR, CDR2 FQNEAQ (reference sequence). This CDR3 is built from 17 residues. The CDR3 DNA reads as TGTGCCAGCAGCTTAGCCTTGGCCTTTGGGGGCTCCTACGAGCAGTACTTC. Translation gives CASSLALAFGGSYEQYF.

This clonotype was counted many times. The chain combines TRBV4-1 with TRBJ2-1; either TRBD1 or TRBD2 may fit D (5 bases each). Deletions cut 4 bases from V and 0 bases from J, with 16 bases between. CDR1 is MGHRA, CDR2 YSYEKL, per germline. The CDR3 is made up of 17 amino acids. The CDR3 spells CASSRGPGTSSYNEQFF. In DNA form, the CDR3 reads TGCGCCAGCAGCCGGGGCCCCGGGACCAGCTCCTACAATGAGCAGTTCTTC.

This clonotype was recorded at least ten times. The chain links TRBV25-1 to TRBJ2-5, with D unclear. Trimming took 1 base from V and 3 from J, leaving 9 bases between them. Germline CDR1 is MGHDK and CDR2 is SYGVNS. This CDR3 has 14 residues. The CDR3 nucleotides read TGTGCCAGCAGTGAATTCGGCAGAAAAGAGACCCAGTACTTC. It is translated as CASSEFGRKETQYF. Filled out from reference TRBV25-1 and TRBJ2-5, the complete variable domain reads EADIYQTPRYLVIGTGKKITLECSQTMGHDKMYWYQQDPGMELHLIHYSYGVNSTEKGDLSSESTVSRIRTEHFPLTLESARPSHTSQYLCASSEFGRKETQYFGPGTRLLVL.

The genes are TRBV10-2 and TRBJ1-5; TRBD1 is a possible D gene (5 bases). The CDR3 is 13 amino acids. Germline loops: CDR1 WSHSY, CDR2 SAAADI. The germline V and J ends were trimmed by 4 bases and 6 bases, with 10 bases remaining between them. CDR3 amino acids: CASSVGVGQPQHF. The CDR3 nucleotides read TGCGCCAGCAGTGTGGGGGTGGGTCAGCCCCAGCATTTT.

This clonotype was seen repeatedly, ten times or more. The chain joins TRBV20-1 to TRBJ2-5; the D is unclear. This CDR3 contains 12 residues. CDR1 is DFQATT, CDR2 SNEGSKA, per germline (reference sequence). The V gene lost 3 bases and the J gene lost 2 bases, with 7 bases spanning the gap. For the CDR3, the DNA is TGCAGTGCTAGCGGGCCTCAAGAGACCCAGTACTTC. The encoded protein is CSASGPQETQYF.

Only a few counts were recorded for this clonotype. This chain uses TRBV20-1 with TRBJ1-1; the D is unclear. The CDR3 is 13 amino acids. V was trimmed by 1 base and J by 0 bases, leaving 6 bases between them. In germline, CDR1 is DFQATT, CDR2 SNEGSKA (reference sequence). CDR3 protein: CSARGALNTEAFF. In DNA, the CDR3 is TGCAGTGCTAGAGGGGCCCTGAACACTGAAGCTTTCTTT.

The genes are TRBV4-1 and TRBJ1-1; D gene ambiguous. CDR1 and CDR2 (germline): MGHRA, YSYEKL. V was cut by 4 bases and J by 3 bases, with 12 bases left in between. The CDR3 consists of 14 residues. This chain's CDR3 is CASSPGKDYTEAFF. CDR3 DNA: TGCGCCAGCAGCCCGGGGAAGGATTACACTGAAGCTTTCTTT.

On this clonotype itself: Relative to the germline gene, one junction end is altered; a read error may explain this. The genes are TRBV20-1 and TRBJ1-5; a weak D match, TRBD1 (5 bases). Germline loops: CDR1 DFQATT, CDR2 SNEGSKA (reference sequence). The length of the CDR3 is 14 residues. The CDR3 loop is CSARVSGRNPPQHF. The DNA for the CDR3 is TGCAGTGCTAGGGTCTCGGGGCGGAATCCGCCCCAGCATTTT.

This clonotype has ten or more counts. The rearrangement links TRBV20-1 to TRBJ2-1, with 10 bases that match TRBD2. Germline lookup yields CDR1 DFQATT and CDR2 SNEGSKA (reference sequence). The CDR3 has 17 residues. The trim removed 0 bases at V and 4 bases at J, leaving 9 bases unmatched. The CDR3: CSARDSSGRGVYNEQFF. The CDR3 DNA reads TGCAGTGCTAGAGATTCCAGCGGGAGGGGGGTTTACAATGAGCAGTTCTTC.

This clonotype was counted between two and nine times. V usage is TRBV7-8 and J usage is TRBJ2-3; maybe TRBD1 (6 bases). V was shortened by 7 bases and J by 5 bases, with 19 bases between the two germline ends. The CDR3 is 15 residues long. CDR1 is SGHVS and CDR2 is FQNEAQ in the germline V gene. CDR3 sequence: CASTQPGHLVDTQYF. Here the CDR3 DNA reads TGTGCCAGCACACAACCGGGACATCTCGTAGATACGCAGTATTTT.

This clonotype was picked up a small number of times. CDR3 loop: CASSPTSGGKDTQYF. Here the CDR3 DNA reads TGTGCCAGCAGCCCGACTAGCGGGGGTAAGGATACGCAGTATTTT. The chain links TRBV6-4 to TRBJ2-3, with TRBD2 identical over 12 bases. Germline V CDR1 and CDR2: MRHNA, SNTAGT. The CDR3 has 15 residues. The junction had 7 bases not matched to a gene; V was cut back by 6 bases and J by 6 bases.

This clonotype was seen ten or more times. The V call is TRBV20-1, the J call TRBJ2-5; 8 positions match TRBD2. This CDR3 is built from 13 residues. Germline loops: CDR1 DFQATT, CDR2 SNEGSKA (reference sequence). The V and J ends lost 5 bases and 4 bases, in that order; junction bases with no gene match: 6. The CDR3 DNA reads as TGCAGTGCTTTGCTCGGGGGGGGAGAGACCCAGTACTTC. Protein: CSALLGGGETQYF.

The chain couples TRBV7-2 to TRBJ1-2; D unresolved. This CDR3 region has 13 residues. V was cut by 5 bases and J by 2 bases, with 9 bases left in between. Germline assignment: CDR1 SGHTA and CDR2 FQGNSA. The CDR3 protein is CASSTKPNYGYTF. CDR3 DNA: TGTGCCAGCAGCACGAAACCGAACTATGGCTACACCTTC.

This clonotype was recorded many times. This chain uses TRBV30 with TRBJ2-1; D uncertain. The CDR3 contains 12 residues. Trimming pared 2 bases from V and 9 bases from J, leaving 11 bases between. The germline gives CDR1 GTSNPN, CDR2 SVGIG (reference sequence). The DNA of the CDR3 is TGTGCCTGGAGTAGAAGCCTCGGTGAGCAGTTCTTC. Translating gives CAWSRSLGEQFF.

This chain uses TRBV27 with TRBJ2-7, with D hard to call. The CDR3 runs to 14 residues. V dropped 2 bases and J dropped 0 bases, with 8 bases sitting between them. Germline V gives CDR1 MNHEY, CDR2 SMNVEV (reference sequence). The CDR3 sequence: CASSLAAASYEQYF. The DNA of the CDR3 is TGTGCCAGCAGTTTAGCGGCGGCCTCCTACGAGCAGTACTTC.

The rearrangement uses TRBV6-2 or TRBV6-3 and TRBJ1-1; maybe TRBD1 (5 bases). The V gene lost 6 bases and the J gene lost 0 bases, with 14 bases spanning the gap. The CDR3 extends over 15 amino acids. From germline, CDR1 is MNHEY and CDR2 SVGEGT. In DNA form, the CDR3 reads TGTGCCAGCAGCCTCGACAGTCCGGTGAACACTGAAGCTTTCTTT. It is translated as CASSLDSPVNTEAFF.

This clonotype has a count of ten or more. The chain is built from TRBV20-1 and TRBJ2-3, with unresolved D. The CDR3 has 13 amino acids. The V and J ends lost 6 bases and 6 bases respectively, with 16 bases between them. Germline V gene sequence: CDR1 DFQATT, CDR2 SNEGSKA (reference sequence). CDR3 nucleotides: TGCAGTGCCCTTCGGCCCGGAGAGGATACGCAGTATTTT. Encoded protein: CSALRPGEDTQYF.

There are many counts of this clonotype. In DNA form, the CDR3 reads TGTGCCAGCAGTCCAGGCCGGGGTGAGCAGTTCTTC. Translating it yields CASSPGRGEQFF. The chain couples TRBV12-3 or TRBV12-4 to TRBJ2-1; D may be TRBD2 (5 bases). The length of the CDR3 is 12 residues. Trimming took 5 bases from V and 9 from J, leaving 11 bases between them.

This clonotype was observed many times. CDR3 sequence (DNA): TGTGCCAGCAGTCGAACAGGGTCCTATGGCTACACCTTC. Its protein product is CASSRTGSYGYTF. V gene TRBV27 combines with J gene TRBJ1-2; possibly TRBD1 for D (6 bases). The germline V gene has CDR1 MNHEY and CDR2 SMNVEV (reference sequence). The CDR3 spans 13 residues. Trimming removed 5 bases from V and 4 bases from J, with 11 bases in between.

This clonotype was counted a few times. V usage is TRBV4-2 and J usage is TRBJ1-3; 10 bases match TRBD1. Looked up from germline, CDR1 is LGHNA and CDR2 is YNFKEQ. The CDR3 runs 17 residues. With V trimmed by 3 bases and J by 0 bases, 5 bases remained unmatched. The CDR3 DNA is TGTGCCAGCAGCCAGTCGACAGGGGGCTACTCTGGAAACACCATATATTTT. This sequence encodes CASSQSTGGYSGNTIYF.